Shown below are 9 T cell receptor beta chains from a single sample sequenced in a study of radiation and T cells in renal cell carcinoma. The method was immunoSEQ multiplex PCR; TCRdb's version includes in-frame clones alone and lacks a portion of them. The repertoire holds 130,000 to 150,000 clones, with around 90% as singletons. Time point: baseline pretreatment blood. Documented treatment: 15 Gy SBRT to primary tumor, nephrectomy 4 weeks later. The sequences come from blood, collected from a patient whose treatment included radiotherapy and nephrectomy. These receptors were collected from a woman in her sixties or seventies with renal cell carcinoma.

The chain recombines TRBV19 with TRBJ2-3; D unresolved. CDR1 is LNHDA and CDR2 is SQIVND in the germline V gene (reference sequence). CDR3 length: 16 amino acids. V lost 4 bases to trimming and J lost 0 bases, with 14 bases between them. The chain's CDR3 is CASSSLGGQSTDTQYF. The CDR3 DNA reads TGTGCCAGTAGTAGCCTAGGCGGCCAAAGCACAGATACGCAGTATTTT.

The chain joins TRBV7-2 to TRBJ1-5; D might be TRBD1 (5 bases). This CDR3 spans 14 amino acids. Trimming stripped 5 bases from V and 7 bases from J, with 15 bases between. The germline gives CDR1 SGHTA, CDR2 FQGNSA. CDR3 residues: CASSLPGWEQPQHF. The CDR3 DNA is TGTGCCAGCAGCCTCCCAGGGTGGGAACAGCCCCAGCATTTT.

The chain is built from TRBV4-2 and TRBJ2-2; TRBD1 aligns across 8 bases. Losses at the gene ends were 2 bases for V and 1 base for J; bases not matched to a gene: 3. This CDR3 contains 16 residues. Per the germline V gene, CDR1 is LGHNA and CDR2 is YNFKEQ. The CDR3 protein is CASSQRGTGNTGELFF. Written as DNA, the CDR3 is TGTGCCAGCAGCCAAAGAGGGACAGGGAACACCGGGGAGCTGTTTTTT.

The chain has TRBV5-1 and TRBJ2-3; 9 bases line up with TRBD2. The trim removed 4 bases at V and 2 bases at J, leaving 5 bases unmatched. Germline CDR1 reads SGHRS; CDR2 reads YFSETQ. This CDR3 has 15 residues. The CDR3 nucleotides are TGCGCCAGCAGCCCTAGCGGGGCCGACACAGATACGCAGTATTTT. It specifies CASSPSGADTDTQYF.

The chain employs TRBV2 and TRBJ2-3; D is undetermined. The CDR3 spans 17 residues. With 2 bases removed from V and 2 bases from J, the gap between germline ends came to 17 bases. Germline assignment: CDR1 SNHLY and CDR2 FYNNEI. The CDR3 nucleotides read TGTGCCAGCAGTGAATCGACGGACCTACCAACCACAGATACGCAGTATTTT. Amino acids: CASSESTDLPTTDTQYF.

The chain recombines TRBV28 with TRBJ2-4; 9 positions agree with TRBD1. The CDR3 is 15 residues long. Unmatched junction bases numbered 10, after V lost 5 bases and J lost 8 bases. CDR1 MDHEN and CDR2 SYDVKM come from the germline V gene. In DNA, the CDR3 is TGTGCCAGCAGTCCAAGGGGGACAGGGACGGACATTCAGTACTTC. Translating gives CASSPRGTGTDIQYF.

The rearrangement joins TRBV5-6 to TRBJ2-7; D could derive from TRBD1 or TRBD2 (6 bases each). The V end was cut by 5 bases, the J end by 7 bases, with 13 bases between. Germline V gives CDR1 SGHDT, CDR2 YYEEEE. CDR3 length equals 12 residues. Here the CDR3 reads CASRGGMVEQYF. CDR3 DNA sequence: TGTGCCAGCAGGGGGGGCATGGTTGAGCAGTACTTC.

For the CDR3, the DNA is TGCGCCAGCACCAGGGGGAACGAGCAGTACTTC. Protein: CASTRGNEQYF. This chain connects TRBV10-2 to TRBJ2-7; 7 nucleotides line up with TRBD1. V dropped 7 bases and J dropped 5; count of bases not matched to a gene: 2. CDR1 and CDR2 (germline): WSHSY, SAAADI. The CDR3 contains 11 residues.

This clone was observed a handful of times. The chain carries TRBV2 and TRBJ1-4, with TRBD1 matching 8 bases. From germline, CDR1 is SNHLY and CDR2 FYNNEI. This CDR3 is 14 amino acids long. J lost 8 bases, V lost 6 bases, and 8 bases had no gene match. The CDR3 loop reads CASRDRVTPEKLFF. CDR3 nucleotides: TGTGCCAGCAGGGACAGGGTAACGCCCGAAAAACTGTTTTTT.